Listed below are T cell receptor beta chains from one sample, sequenced in a study of blood T cell repertoires in COVID-19. The repertoire was sequenced with immunoSEQ multiplex PCR; TCRdb's copy has only in-frame clones and lacks some. The sample includes fewer than 200,000 clones, 80% to 90% of them seen just once. The sequencing sample was made of peripheral blood. These receptors originate from a woman aged 40 to 49 with COVID-19, enrolled during active disease. The CDR3 runs from the conserved cysteine through the conserved F or W. The D gene is left open where the match is weak. The size entry is marked missing in some rows and otherwise reads once, few, many or a size class.

D gene,V gene,clone size,J gene,CDR3 protein,CDR3 DNA
TRBD2,TRBV3-1/TRBV3-2,-,TRBJ2-5,CASSQTSGRSGETQYF,TGTGCCAGCAGTCAGACTAGCGGGAGAAGTGGAGAGACCCAGTACTTC
-,TRBV7-2,-,TRBJ1-2,CASSLVGRAGRGGYTF,TGTGCCAGCAGCTTAGTTGGCCGGGCAGGGCGAGGTGGCTACACCTTC
-,TRBV11-2,-,TRBJ2-1,CASSLVSGGSYNEQFF,TGTGCCAGCAGCTTAGTTAGCGGCGGCTCCTACAATGAGCAGTTCTTC
-,TRBV29-1,-,TRBJ2-1,CSVTYSPGGSYNEQFF,TGCAGCGTAACTTACAGCCCAGGCGGGTCCTACAATGAGCAGTTCTTC
-,TRBV27,-,TRBJ2-1,CASSLRGAPGLSNNEQFF,TGTGCCAGCAGCCTTAGGGGTGCACCGGGACTCAGTAACAATGAGCAGTTCTTC
TRBD1,TRBV4-1,-,TRBJ2-6,CASSHTGTGISGANVLTF,TGCGCCAGCAGCCATACCGGGACAGGGATCTCTGGGGCCAACGTCCTGACTTTC
TRBD2,TRBV29-1,-,TRBJ2-1,CSVVGGRSNEQFF,TGCAGCGTTGTGGGCGGGAGAAGCAATGAGCAGTTCTTC
-,TRBV21-1,-,TRBJ1-2,CASSALPGSSNYGYTF,TGTGCCAGCAGCGCACTACCGGGATCTTCTAACTATGGCTACACCTTC
-,TRBV28,-,TRBJ1-1,CASSFRTEDTEAFF,TGTGCCAGCAGTTTTAGGACAGAAGACACTGAAGCTTTCTTT
-,TRBV30,-,TRBJ1-5,CAWSQDSNQPQHF,TGTGCCTGGAGCCAGGATAGCAATCAGCCCCAGCATTTT
TRBD2,TRBV29-1,-,TRBJ2-1,CSASLAGGDNNYNEQFF,TGCAGCGCCAGTCTAGCGGGAGGGGATAATAACTACAATGAGCAGTTCTTC
TRBD2,TRBV28,-,TRBJ2-1,CASRLAISYNEQFF,TGTGCCAGCAGACTAGCGATATCCTACAATGAGCAGTTCTTC
-,TRBV6-1,-,TRBJ1-1,CASSELFGNTEAFF,TGTGCCAGCAGTGAACTATTTGGGAACACTGAAGCTTTCTTT
-,TRBV30,-,TRBJ1-1,CAWTLEANTEAFF,TGTGCCTGGACCCTAGAAGCGAACACTGAAGCTTTCTTT
TRBD2,TRBV28,few,TRBJ2-1,CASSLLTSGRGWEFF,TGTGCCAGCAGTCTACTGACTAGCGGGAGGGGTTGGGAGTTCTTC
-,TRBV28,-,TRBJ1-2,CASRFAGVSYGYTF,TGTGCCAGCAGATTCGCCGGGGTCTCCTATGGCTACACCTTC
-,TRBV29-1,-,TRBJ1-1,CSVRLSGNTEAFF,TGCAGCGTTCGATTATCGGGGAACACTGAAGCTTTCTTT
TRBD1,TRBV3-1/TRBV3-2,-,TRBJ1-3,CASSPGQGGGNTIYF,TGTGCCAGCAGCCCGGGACAGGGTGGTGGAAACACCATATATTTT
-,TRBV3-1/TRBV3-2,once,TRBJ1-1,CASSRGTTFEAFF,TGTGCCAGCAGCCGTGGGACAACGTTTGAAGCTTTCTTT
TRBD2,TRBV5-1,-,TRBJ2-7,CASRGGTSGNGEQYF,TGCGCCAGCAGAGGCGGGACTAGCGGGAATGGGGAGCAGTACTTC
TRBD1,TRBV27,-,TRBJ1-2,CASRRLRGQGAKGYTF,TGTGCCAGCAGACGACTAAGGGGACAGGGGGCTAAAGGCTACACCTTC
-,TRBV28,-,TRBJ1-1,CASHVLTNTEAFF,TGTGCCAGCCACGTCCTAACGAACACTGAAGCTTTCTTT
-,TRBV14,-,TRBJ1-6,CASSPRYWASPLHF,TGTGCCAGCAGCCCAAGATATTGGGCTTCACCCCTCCACTTT
-,TRBV2,-,TRBJ2-2,CASSSQDSANTGELFF,TGTGCCAGCTCCAGTCAGGACAGCGCGAACACCGGGGAGCTGTTTTTT
-,TRBV6-5,many,TRBJ1-5,CASTEGASNQPQHF,TGTGCCAGCACCGAAGGGGCTAGCAATCAGCCCCAGCATTTT
-,TRBV15,once,TRBJ1-1,CATSREASLQLNTEAFF,TGTGCCACCAGCAGAGAGGCGTCACTACAACTGAACACTGAAGCTTTCTTT
-,TRBV21-1,-,TRBJ2-3,CASSKSSGTLTDTQYF,TGTGCCAGCAGCAAATCTAGCGGGACACTCACAGATACGCAGTATTTT
TRBD1,TRBV7-9,-,TRBJ1-4,CASSLGQGAANEKLFF,TGTGCCAGCAGCTTAGGACAGGGGGCTGCTAATGAAAAACTGTTTTTT
TRBD1,TRBV9,-,TRBJ2-7,CASSVGPGTVFSYEQYF,TGTGCCAGCAGCGTGGGCCCCGGGACAGTATTTTCCTACGAGCAGTACTTC
TRBD2,TRBV19,-,TRBJ2-1,CASSMWLAAYNEQFF,TGTGCCAGTAGTATGTGGCTAGCGGCCTACAATGAGCAGTTCTTC
TRBD2,TRBV7-2,-,TRBJ2-5,CASSLWTSGETQYF,TGTGCCAGCAGCTTATGGACTAGCGGAGAGACCCAGTACTTC
-,TRBV10-2,-,TRBJ2-1,CASSDSDLGTTSEQFF,TGCGCCAGCAGTGATTCCGACTTAGGTACGACGAGTGAGCAGTTCTTC
-,TRBV28,-,TRBJ2-2,CASRQYPSNTGELFF,TGTGCCAGCCGACAATACCCATCGAACACCGGGGAGCTGTTTTTT
TRBD2,TRBV12-5,-,TRBJ2-1,CASGLAGGGEQFF,TGTGCTAGTGGTCTAGCGGGGGGCGGAGAGCAGTTCTTC
-,TRBV11-2,-,TRBJ2-1,CASSLDRGTEQFF,TGTGCCAGCAGCTTAGATAGGGGGACCGAGCAGTTCTTC
-,TRBV7-9,-,TRBJ1-1,CASSLPGQKAFF,TGTGCCAGCAGCTTACCGGGACAAAAAGCTTTCTTT
TRBD1,TRBV5-4,-,TRBJ2-1,CASSPDRALEFF,TGTGCCAGCAGCCCGGACAGGGCCCTTGAGTTCTTC